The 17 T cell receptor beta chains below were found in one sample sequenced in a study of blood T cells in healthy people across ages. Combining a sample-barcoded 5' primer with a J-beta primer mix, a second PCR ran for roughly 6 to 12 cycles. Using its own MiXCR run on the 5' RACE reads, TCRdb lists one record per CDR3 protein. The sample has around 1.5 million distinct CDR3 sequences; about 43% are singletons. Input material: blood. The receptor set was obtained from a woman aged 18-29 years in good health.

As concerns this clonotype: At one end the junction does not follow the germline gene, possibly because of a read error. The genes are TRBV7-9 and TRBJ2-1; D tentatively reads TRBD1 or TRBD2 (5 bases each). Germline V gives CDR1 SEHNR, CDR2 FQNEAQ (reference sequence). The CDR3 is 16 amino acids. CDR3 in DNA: TGTGCCAGCAACTTACGTATGGGGGTCTCCTACAATGAGCAGTTCTTC. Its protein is CASNLRMGVSYNEQFF.

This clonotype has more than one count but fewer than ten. The DNA for the CDR3 is TGTGCCATCAGTACCTTAGGGACTAGCGGGGGGTTTCGCTCCTACAATGAGCAGTTCTTC. This gives the protein CAISTLGTSGGFRSYNEQFF. V usage is TRBV10-3 and J usage is TRBJ2-1, with 15 positions matching TRBD2. The junction had 11 bases not matched to a gene; V was cut back by 5 bases and J by 0 bases. CDR1 and CDR2 (germline): ENHRY, SYGVKD. The CDR3 is made up of 20 amino acids.

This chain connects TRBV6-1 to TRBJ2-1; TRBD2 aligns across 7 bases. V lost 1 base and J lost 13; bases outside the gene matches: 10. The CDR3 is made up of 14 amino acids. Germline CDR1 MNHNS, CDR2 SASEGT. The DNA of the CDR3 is TGTGCCAGCAGTGAAGGGGGAGGGAAACAGACCCAGTTCTTC. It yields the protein CASSEGGGKQTQFF.

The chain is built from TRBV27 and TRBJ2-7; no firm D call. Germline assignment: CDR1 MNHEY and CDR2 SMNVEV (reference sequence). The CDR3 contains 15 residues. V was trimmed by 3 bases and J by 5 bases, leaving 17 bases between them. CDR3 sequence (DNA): TGTGCCAGCAGTTTGTCCAGGCAGGCCACCGACGAGCAGTACTTC. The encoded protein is CASSLSRQATDEQYF.

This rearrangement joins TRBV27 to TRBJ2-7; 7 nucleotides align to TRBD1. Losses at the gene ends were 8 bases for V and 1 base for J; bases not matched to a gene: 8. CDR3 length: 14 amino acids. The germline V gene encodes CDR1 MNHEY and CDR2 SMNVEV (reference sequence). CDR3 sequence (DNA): TGTGCCAGCTGGCCGACAGGGCCTTCCTACGAGCAGTACTTC. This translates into CASWPTGPSYEQYF.

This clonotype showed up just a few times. The CDR3 DNA follows: TGCAGTGTTGCCAGCGGGAGTAACTATGAGCAGTTCTTC. Translating gives CSVASGSNYEQFF. The rearrangement joins TRBV20-1 to TRBJ2-1, with 8 bases fitting TRBD2. Germline V gene sequence: CDR1 DFQATT, CDR2 SNEGSKA (reference sequence). The CDR3 totals 13 residues. With 7 bases clipped from V and 8 bases from J, the junction kept 10 bases outside the gene matches.

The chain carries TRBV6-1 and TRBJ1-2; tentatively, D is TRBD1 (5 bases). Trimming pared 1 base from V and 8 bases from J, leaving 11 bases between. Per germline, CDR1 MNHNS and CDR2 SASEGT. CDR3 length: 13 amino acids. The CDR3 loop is CASSEGDVRGYTF. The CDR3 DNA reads TGTGCCAGCAGTGAAGGGGACGTAAGGGGCTACACCTTC.

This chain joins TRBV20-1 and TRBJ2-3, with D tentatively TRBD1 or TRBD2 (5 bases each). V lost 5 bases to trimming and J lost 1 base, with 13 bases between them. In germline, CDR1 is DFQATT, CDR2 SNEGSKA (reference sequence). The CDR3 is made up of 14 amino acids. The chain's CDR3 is CSAVPGPGTDTQYF. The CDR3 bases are TGCAGTGCTGTGCCGGGACCCGGCACAGATACGCAGTATTTT.

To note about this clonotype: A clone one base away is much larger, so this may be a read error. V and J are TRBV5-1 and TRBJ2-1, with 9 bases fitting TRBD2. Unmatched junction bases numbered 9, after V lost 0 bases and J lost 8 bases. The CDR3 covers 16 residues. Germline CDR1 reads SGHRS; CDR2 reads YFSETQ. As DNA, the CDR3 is TGCGCCAGCAGCTTGGCCTCAGCGGGAGGTTACGATGAGCAGTTCTTC. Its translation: CASSLASAGGYDEQFF.

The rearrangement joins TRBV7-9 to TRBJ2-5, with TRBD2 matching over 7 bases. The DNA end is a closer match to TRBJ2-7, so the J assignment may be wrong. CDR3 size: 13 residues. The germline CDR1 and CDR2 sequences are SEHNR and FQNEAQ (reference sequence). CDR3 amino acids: CASSTGGGHEQYF. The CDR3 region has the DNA TGTGCCAGCAGCACGGGAGGAGGGCACGAGCAGTACTTC.

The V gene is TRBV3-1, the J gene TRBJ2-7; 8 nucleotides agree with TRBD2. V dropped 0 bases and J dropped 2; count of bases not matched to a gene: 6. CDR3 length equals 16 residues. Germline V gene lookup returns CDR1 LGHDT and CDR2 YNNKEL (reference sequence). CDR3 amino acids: CASSQDPAGLAYEQYF. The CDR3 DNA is TGTGCCAGCAGCCAAGATCCCGCGGGACTAGCCTACGAGCAGTACTTC.

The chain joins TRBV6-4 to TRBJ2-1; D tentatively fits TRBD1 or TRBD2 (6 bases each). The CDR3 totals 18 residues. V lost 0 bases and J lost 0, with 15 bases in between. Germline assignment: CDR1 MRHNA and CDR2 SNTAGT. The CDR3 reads CASSDSGVGGSSYNEQFF. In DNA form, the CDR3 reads TGTGCCAGCAGTGACTCGGGTGTGGGGGGCAGCTCCTACAATGAGCAGTTCTTC.

The CDR3 bases are TGTGCCAGCAGTGAAATTCAAGTTATAGGGGCCGGCTACACCTTC. Its protein product is CASSEIQVIGAGYTF. This rearrangement joins TRBV2 to TRBJ1-2, with TRBD1 as a possible D gene (5 bases). Germline V CDR1 and CDR2: SNHLY, FYNNEI. Trimming cost V 2 bases and J 8 bases, with 18 bases left between them. CDR3 length equals 15 residues.

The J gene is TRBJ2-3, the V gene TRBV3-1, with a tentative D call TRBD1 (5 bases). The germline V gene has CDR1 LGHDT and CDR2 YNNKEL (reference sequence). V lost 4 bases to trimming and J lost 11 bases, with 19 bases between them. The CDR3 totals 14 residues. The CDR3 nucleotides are TGTGCCAGCAGCCTCAAGGGAAAGGGGATAGGGCAGTATTTT. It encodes CASSLKGKGIGQYF.

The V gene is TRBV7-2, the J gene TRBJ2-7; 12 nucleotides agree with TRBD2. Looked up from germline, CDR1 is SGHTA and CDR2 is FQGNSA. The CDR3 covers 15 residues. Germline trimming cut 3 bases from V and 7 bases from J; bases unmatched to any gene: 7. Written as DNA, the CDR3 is TGTGCCAGCAGCTTTACCCCACTAGCGGGGGGTGAGCAGTACTTC. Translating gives CASSFTPLAGGEQYF.

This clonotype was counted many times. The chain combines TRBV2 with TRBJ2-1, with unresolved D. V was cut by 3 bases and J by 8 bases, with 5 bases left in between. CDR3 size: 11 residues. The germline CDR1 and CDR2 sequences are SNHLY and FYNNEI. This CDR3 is CASSDWDEQFF. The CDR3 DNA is TGTGCCAGCAGTGATTGGGATGAGCAGTTCTTC.

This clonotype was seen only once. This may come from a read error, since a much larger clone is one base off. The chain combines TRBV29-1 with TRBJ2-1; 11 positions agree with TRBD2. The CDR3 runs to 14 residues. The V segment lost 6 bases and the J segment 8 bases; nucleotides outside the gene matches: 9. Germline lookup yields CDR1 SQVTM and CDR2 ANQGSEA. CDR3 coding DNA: TGCAGCGTCGGTTCTAGCGGGAGGTACCATGAGCAGTTCTTC. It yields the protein CSVGSSGRYHEQFF.